A selection of T cell receptor beta chains follows, all from one sample in a study of regulatory T cells in long-lasting Graves disease. TCRdb re-called the multiplex PCR reads through MiXCR, storing one row per CDR3 protein. This table has some 600,000 distinct CDR3 sequences, about 16% appearing once. These same records also appear under a second study, on T cells in Graves' hyperthyroidism and ophthalmopathy.

The source was peripheral blood mononuclear cells (PBMCs), collected at new diagnosis, from a patient treated with antithyroid drugs. The receptors were sampled from a man between 18 and 35 years old with Graves disease. CDR3s include the opening cysteine and the closing phenylalanine or tryptophan. A D gene is named only where the DNA matches it firmly. A clone size is listed for some rows: how often the clone was seen (once, few, many), or a class if it is expanded.

>TRBV6-1|14|NA|NA|TRBJ1-1
TGTGCCAGCAATGAGGGGGGTCTGAACACTGAAGCTTTCTTT
CASNEGGLNTEAFF
>TRBV5-1|15|TRBD2|few|TRBJ2-2
TGCGCCAGCAGCCGGACTAGCGGGAAGGCCGGGGAGCTGTTTTTT
CASSRTSGKAGELFF
>TRBV20-1|15|NA|many|TRBJ2-5
TGCAGTGCCCCCCTCTCGGCAGTTCCCCGGGAGACCCAGTACTTC
CSAPLSAVPRETQYF
>TRBV20-1|15|TRBD1|NA|TRBJ2-7
TGCAGTGCTAGTCCGGGGGACAGGAGAACCTACGAGCAGTACTTC
CSASPGDRRTYEQYF
>TRBV6-6|16|NA|NA|TRBJ2-1
TGTGCCAGCAGTTACTCGGCAGGGAGGTTCTACAATGAGCAGTTCTTC
CASSYSAGRFYNEQFF
>TRBV12-3/TRBV12-4|15|NA|many|TRBJ2-3
TGTGCCAGCAGTTTAACCCTAGTTGGTTTCGATACGCAGTATTTT
CASSLTLVGFDTQYF
>TRBV15|16|TRBD2|NA|TRBJ2-2
TGTGCCACCAGCAGAGAGGGGAGGGCCCACACCGGGGAGCTGTTTTTT
CATSREGRAHTGELFF
>TRBV10-3|13|NA|many|TRBJ2-2
TGTGCCATCAAAACAGATAACACCGGGGAGCTGTTTTTT
CAIKTDNTGELFF
>TRBV12-3/TRBV12-4|16|NA|many|TRBJ2-5
TGTGCCAGCGGTCCCTTCCCAAGACGTGACCAAGAGACCCAGTACTTC
CASGPFPRRDQETQYF
>TRBV27|12|NA|few|TRBJ2-2
TGTGCCAGCAGGGGAGAGGCCGGGGAGCTGTTTTTT
CASRGEAGELFF
>TRBV11-2|16|NA|few|TRBJ2-5
TGTGCCAGCAGCCGTAGGGCCGAACAACTCCAAGAGACCCAGTACTTC
CASSRRAEQLQETQYF
>TRBV7-2|14|TRBD2|many|TRBJ2-3
TGTGCCAGCAGCCGAAGGACTAGCTCAGATACGCAGTATTTT
CASSRRTSSDTQYF
>TRBV7-6|12|NA|NA|TRBJ2-7
TGTGCCAGCAGCTTATACAGGGACGAGCAGTACTTC
CASSLYRDEQYF